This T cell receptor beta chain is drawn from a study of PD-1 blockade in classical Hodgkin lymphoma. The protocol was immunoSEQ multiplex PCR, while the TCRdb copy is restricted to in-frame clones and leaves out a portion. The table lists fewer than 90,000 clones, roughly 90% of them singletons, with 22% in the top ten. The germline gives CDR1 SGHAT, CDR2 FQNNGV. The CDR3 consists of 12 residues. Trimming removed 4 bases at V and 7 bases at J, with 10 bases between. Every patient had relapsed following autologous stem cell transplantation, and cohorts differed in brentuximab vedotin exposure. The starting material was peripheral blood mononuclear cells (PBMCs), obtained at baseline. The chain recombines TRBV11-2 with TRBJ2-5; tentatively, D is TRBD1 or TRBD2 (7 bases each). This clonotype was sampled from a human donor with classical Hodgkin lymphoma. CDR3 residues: CASSSGGGTQYF. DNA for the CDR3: TGTGCCAGCAGCTCAGGGGGGGGGACCCAGTACTTC. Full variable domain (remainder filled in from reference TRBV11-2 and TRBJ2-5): EAGVAQSPRYKIIEKRQSVAFWCNPISGHATLYWYQQILGQGPKLLIQFQNNGVVDDSQLPKDRFSAERLKGVDSTLKIQPAKLEDSAVYLCASSSGGGTQYFGPGTRLLVL.